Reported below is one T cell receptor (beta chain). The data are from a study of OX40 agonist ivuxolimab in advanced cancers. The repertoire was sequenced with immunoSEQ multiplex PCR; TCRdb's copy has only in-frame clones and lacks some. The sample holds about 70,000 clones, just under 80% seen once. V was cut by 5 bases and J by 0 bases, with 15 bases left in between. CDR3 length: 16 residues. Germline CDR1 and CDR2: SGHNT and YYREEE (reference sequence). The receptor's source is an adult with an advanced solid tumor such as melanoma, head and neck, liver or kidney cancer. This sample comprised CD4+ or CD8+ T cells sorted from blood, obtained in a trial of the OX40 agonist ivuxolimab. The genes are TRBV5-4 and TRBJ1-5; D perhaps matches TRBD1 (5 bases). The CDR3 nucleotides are TGTGCCAGCAGTAAACACATGGGGGATAGCAATCAGCCCCAGCATTTT. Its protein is CASSKHMGDSNQPQHF.